Included here is one TCR beta chain sequence, with context. The CDR3 length is 17 residues. Trimming removed 1 base from V and 0 bases from J, with 16 bases in between. Germline CDR1 and CDR2: LGHDT and YNNKEL (reference sequence). This entry belongs to a study of blood T cell repertoires in COVID-19. Study-wide context: PBMCs, B-cell-depleted T cells, or T cells provided the cDNA or gDNA that made up the material.

The method was immunoSEQ multiplex PCR; TCRdb's version includes in-frame clones alone and lacks a portion of them. The data show 25,000 to 35,000 clones, around 90% seen once. The sequenced material came from peripheral blood. This TCR was sampled from a man between 45 and 60 years old with active COVID-19. The gene calls are TRBV3-1 (or the pseudogene TRBV3-2) and TRBJ2-7; D not resolved. CDR3 nucleotides: TGTGCCAGCAGCCAAGGAGGTAGGCTAGTCGTCTCCTACGAGCAGTACTTC. It encodes CASSQGGRLVVSYEQYF.